A selection of T cell receptor beta chains follows, all from one sample in a study of regulatory T cells in long-lasting Graves disease. TCRdb reanalysed the multiplex PCR reads using MiXCR and keeps one entry per CDR3 protein. Seen here are around 250,000 distinct CDR3 sequences, approximately 16% observed once, and the top ten hold approximately 20%. The specimen comprised peripheral blood mononuclear cells (PBMCs), sampled at new diagnosis, from a patient treated with antithyroid drugs. The receptors shown here come from a female donor with Graves disease. Both conserved end residues are part of each CDR3. Fields, in order: D gene, J gene, V gene, clone size, CDR3 DNA, CDR3 protein. D genes are given only for firm matches. The size entry is marked missing in some rows and otherwise reads once, few, many or a size class.

- | TRBJ2-3 | TRBV7-9 | many | TGTGCCAGCAGCTCCGCGCGGGATACGCAGTATTTT | CASSSARDTQYF
- | TRBJ2-4 | TRBV19 | many | TGTGCCAGTAGCCCGTCGGGGGAGGAACAGTACTTC | CASSPSGEEQYF
TRBD1 | TRBJ1-6 | TRBV5-6 | many | TGTGCCAGCAGCTCCGACAGGGGCAGGTCACCCCTCCACTTT | CASSSDRGRSPLHF
TRBD2 | TRBJ2-7 | TRBV5-1 | - | TGCGCCAGCAGCTTTACGGGAGGGGTCTCCTACGAGCAGTACTTC | CASSFTGGVSYEQYF
TRBD1 | TRBJ2-3 | TRBV20-1 | few | TGCAGTGCTATCAGGGCGGGACAGGGGGCAGGAGATACGCAGTATTTT | CSAIRAGQGAGDTQYF
TRBD1 | TRBJ2-5 | TRBV5-8 | many | TGTGCCAGCAGCTTGGGGGACAGGCACCAAGAGACCCAGTACTTC | CASSLGDRHQETQYF
- | TRBJ2-7 | TRBV9 | many | TGTGCCAGCAGCCAGGGGTCCGGGGGGACCTACGAGCAGTACTTC | CASSQGSGGTYEQYF
- | TRBJ1-2 | TRBV11-2 | many | TGTGCCAGCAGTTTAAGAGGAGGCTATGGCTACACCTTC | CASSLRGGYGYTF
TRBD1 | TRBJ1-4 | TRBV5-6 | - | TGTGCCAGCAGCTTCCGGGACAGAGGGAATGAAAAACTGTTTTTT | CASSFRDRGNEKLFF
- | TRBJ2-5 | TRBV12-3/TRBV12-4 | many | TGTGCCAGCAGCCTAGGGCCCCGAGGGCCAGGAGAGACCCAGTACTTC | CASSLGPRGPGETQYF
- | TRBJ1-2 | TRBV2 | many | TGTGCCAGAAGGGGCCTCAACTATGGCTACACCTTC | CARRGLNYGYTF
TRBD1 | TRBJ2-4 | TRBV5-5 | many | TGTGCCAGCAGCTTGATACAGGGGGCGAAAAACATTCAGTACTTC | CASSLIQGAKNIQYF
TRBD2 | TRBJ2-3 | TRBV19 | - | TGTGCCAGTAGCCCCGAGCGGGAAACAGATACGCAGTATTTT | CASSPERETDTQYF
TRBD2 | TRBJ2-5 | TRBV7-8 | - | TGTGCCAGCAGCTCCCACGGCGGACTTACTAGCGGGGGGGGGGGTCACTTC | CASSSHGGLTSGGGGHF
TRBD1 | TRBJ1-1 | TRBV20-1 | - | TGCAGTGCTAGGTGGACAGGGGGCTGGGGTGCTTTCTTT | CSARWTGGWGAFF
- | TRBJ2-5 | TRBV28 | - | TGTGCCAGCAGCTTAGCCCCGGGGCGCGGGGAGACCCAGTACTTC | CASSLAPGRGETQYF
- | TRBJ2-3 | TRBV9 | many | TGTGCCAGCAGCGTAGGAGTGGGAACAGATACGCAGTATTTT | CASSVGVGTDTQYF
TRBD1 | TRBJ1-6 | TRBV12-3/TRBV12-4 | - | TGTGCCAGCAGTTCCCCCGGGACAGGGTATAATTCACCCCTCCACTTT | CASSSPGTGYNSPLHF
- | TRBJ2-1 | TRBV18 | many | TGTGCCAGCTCACCCCTTTTCGTTGTCAATGAGCAGTTCTTC | CASSPLFVVNEQFF
- | TRBJ2-3 | TRBV11-3 | many | TGTGCCAGCAGCTTCGGCCGGAGCACAGATACGCAGTATTTT | CASSFGRSTDTQYF
TRBD2 | TRBJ2-5 | TRBV6-1 | many | TGTGCCAGCAGTATTAGCGGGAATAAAGAGACCCAGTACTTC | CASSISGNKETQYF
- | TRBJ2-3 | TRBV5-5 | many | TGTGCCAGCAGCTTATCATTCACAGATACGCAGTATTTT | CASSLSFTDTQYF
- | TRBJ1-4 | TRBV12-5 | many | TGTGCTAGTGGTGGGACCGTAGTAGAAAAACTGTTTTTT | CASGGTVVEKLFF
- | TRBJ1-5 | TRBV2 | many | TGTGCCAGCAGTGAATCAAGGGGAATAAGCAATCAGCCCCAGCATTTT | CASSESRGISNQPQHF
TRBD1 | TRBJ2-5 | TRBV27 | - | TGTGCCAGCAGGGCGTGGACAGGGCAAAAGACCCAGTACTTC | CASRAWTGQKTQYF
- | TRBJ1-6 | TRBV6-1 | many | TGTGCCAGCACCTGGGGACGTCCCCCCTCACCCCTCCACTTT | CASTWGRPPSPLHF
- | TRBJ2-1 | TRBV10-3 | many | TGTGCCGCAGCTCGAGGGTGGCCCAACAATGAGCAGTTCTTC | CAAARGWPNNEQFF
- | TRBJ2-5 | TRBV6-1 | few | TGTGCCAGCGGTCGGAGCGGGGAGACCCAGTACTTC | CASGRSGETQYF